This T cell receptor beta chain was obtained from a study of T cells after yellow fever vaccination. The TCR cDNA carried a universal primer site and UMIs from 5'RACE template switching. TCRdb passed the 5' RACE reads through MiXCR, listing each CDR3 protein once. The table shows about 550,000 distinct CDR3 sequences, with 15% to 20% occurring only once. General study points: After the booster, around 95% of CD4 and 75% to 90% of CD8 primary-response clones were re-detected. Researchers cautioned that FACS-sorted repertoires could harbor abundant clonotypes contaminating from the bulk population. Weaker, the secondary response peaked sooner, at day 5 versus 15.

CDR1 and CDR2 from the germline V gene are MGHDK and SYGVNS. Losses at the gene ends were 1 base for V and 7 bases for J; bases not matched to a gene: 4. The CDR3 has 14 residues. For this clonotype: As yet, its antigen is unknown.

The receptor comes from a man younger than 45 who received the YFV17D yellow fever vaccine. This specimen consisted of PBMCs, obtained 15 days after the yellow fever booster vaccination. The V call is TRBV25-1, the J call TRBJ2-1, with 7 bases matching TRBD2. CDR3 in DNA: TGTGCCAGCAGTGAATCTGGGGGGGGAAATGAGCAGTTCTTC. Protein product: CASSESGGGNEQFF.